This passage covers 28 T cell receptor beta chains from one sample sequenced in a study of patients and donors after allogeneic stem cell transplantation. MiXCR, applied by TCRdb to the RT-PCR reads, yields one record per CDR3 protein. The table has around 200,000 distinct CDR3 sequences, 38% seen once. The specimen was blood, either unsorted or a sorted T cell fraction (not recorded which). These receptors were obtained from a human donor who was either an allogeneic HSCT recipient or a stem cell or donor lymphocyte infusion donor (not recorded which). It is not recorded whose cells these are; they may come from a transplant donor.

This clonotype was observed a handful of times. In DNA form, the CDR3 reads TGTGCCAGCAGCCAAGACGGGCGCTACAATGAGCAGTTCTTC. Protein product: CASSQDGRYNEQFF. V gene TRBV3-1 combines with J gene TRBJ2-1, with D uncertain. V lost 0 bases, J lost 3 bases, and 6 bases lay in between. The germline V gene encodes CDR1 LGHDT and CDR2 YNNKEL (reference sequence). The CDR3 extends over 14 amino acids.

This clonotype was detected a few times. The rearrangement uses TRBV12-3 or TRBV12-4 and TRBJ1-5; TRBD1 is a possible D gene (5 bases). Trimming stripped 1 base from V and 7 bases from J, with 14 bases between. The CDR3 runs to 15 residues. This CDR3 reads CASSLGGFTRQPQHF. The CDR3 DNA reads as TGTGCCAGCAGTTTAGGGGGGTTCACGCGGCAGCCCCAGCATTTT.

This clonotype was counted many times. The chain combines TRBV12-3 or TRBV12-4 with TRBJ1-5, with a possible D match to TRBD1 (6 bases). The V end was cut by 2 bases, the J end by 6 bases, with 14 bases between. The length of the CDR3 is 15 residues. The CDR3 DNA is TGTGCCAGCAGTTTACGTTTCAGGGGAGGTCAGCCCCAGCATTTT. Its translation is CASSLRFRGGQPQHF.

The V gene is TRBV20-1, the J gene TRBJ2-1, with D perhaps matching TRBD1 (6 bases). The germline gives CDR1 DFQATT, CDR2 SNEGSKA (reference sequence). V was trimmed by 3 bases and J by 4 bases, leaving 16 bases between them. CDR3 length: 15 amino acids. The CDR3 coding sequence is TGCAGTGCTAGCACAGGGCTAGCCCCTTACAATGAGCAGTTCTTC. It codes for CSASTGLAPYNEQFF.

The V call is TRBV20-1, the J call TRBJ1-4; perhaps TRBD1 as D (6 bases). Germline CDR1 is DFQATT and CDR2 is SNEGSKA (reference sequence). CDR3 length: 14 residues. Deletions cut 5 bases from V and 1 base from J, with 11 bases between. CDR3 in DNA: TGCAGTGCTGCAGTACAGGGAACTAATGAAAAACTGTTTTTT. Amino acids: CSAAVQGTNEKLFF.

A few counts support this clonotype. The chain combines TRBV18 with TRBJ2-1, with D maybe TRBD1 (6 bases). The CDR3 covers 13 residues. V lost 6 bases and J 5 bases, leaving 11 bases between the germline ends. Looked up from germline, CDR1 is KGHSH and CDR2 is LQKENI. The CDR3 DNA follows: TGTGCCAGCTCCCTTGGACAGAACAATGAGCAGTTCTTC. This codes for CASSLGQNNEQFF.

In its sample, this clonotype was seen many times. This chain links TRBV5-1 with TRBJ1-5; 7 nucleotides line up with TRBD1. Germline V gene sequence: CDR1 SGHRS, CDR2 YFSETQ. Unmatched junction bases numbered 2, after V lost 4 bases and J lost 4 bases. The CDR3 is 13 residues long. CDR3 nucleotides: TGCGCCAGCAGCCTGACAGGGAATCAGCCCCAGCATTTT. Translated, it gives CASSLTGNQPQHF. The variable domain in full, completed from reference TRBV5-1 and TRBJ1-5, reads KAGVTQTPRYLIKTRGQQVTLSCSPISGHRSVSWYQQTPGQGLQFLFEYFSETQRNKGNFPGRFSGRQFSNSRSEMNVSTLELGDSALYLCASSLTGNQPQHFGDGTRLSIL.

V usage is TRBV7-2 and J usage is TRBJ2-5; 10 bases map to TRBD2. Trimming took 6 bases from V and 4 from J; bases not matched to a gene: 2. Germline values: CDR1 SGHTA, CDR2 FQGNSA. This CDR3 spans 13 amino acids. CDR3 coding DNA: TGTGCCAGCAGTCCTAGCGGGGGAGAGACCCAGTACTTC. Residues: CASSPSGGETQYF. The entire variable domain, with the rest obtained from reference TRBV7-2 and TRBJ2-5, is as follows: GAGVSQSPSNKVTEKGKDVELRCDPISGHTALYWYRQSLGQGLEFLIYFQGNSAPDKSGLPSDRFSAERTGGSVSTLTIQRTQQEDSAVYLCASSPSGGETQYFGPGTRLLVL.

This clonotype was counted only a few times. This chain uses TRBV5-1 with TRBJ1-1; 7 nucleotides align to TRBD1. V lost 4 bases and J lost 0; bases outside the gene matches: 9. CDR1 is SGHRS and CDR2 is YFSETQ in the germline V gene. The length of the CDR3 is 16 residues. For the CDR3, the DNA is TGCGCCAGCAGCAACAACAGGGGCCTACTGAACACTGAAGCTTTCTTT. Amino acids: CASSNNRGLLNTEAFF.

This clonotype was counted between two and nine times. The CDR3 sequence is CASSVRPGQGNGELFF. The CDR3 DNA reads as TGTGCCAGCAGTGTTAGGCCGGGACAGGGGAACGGGGAGCTGTTTTTT. The V and J genes are TRBV6-1 and TRBJ2-2; 10 nucleotides line up with TRBD1. The CDR3 is 16 residues long. V shed 4 bases and J 7 bases; nucleotides not matched to a gene: 9. In germline, CDR1 is MNHNS, CDR2 SASEGT.

The V gene is TRBV12-3 or TRBV12-4, the J gene TRBJ1-5; 10 bases match TRBD1. After removal of 6 bases from V and 5 bases from J, the junction contained 4 bases not matched to a gene. This CDR3 has 14 residues. CDR3 in amino acids: CASSRGTGDQPQHF. The CDR3 DNA is TGTGCCAGCAGCCGGGGGACAGGGGATCAGCCCCAGCATTTT.

V usage is TRBV7-3 and J usage is TRBJ1-4; the D is unclear. The V and J ends lost 1 base and 3 bases respectively, with 9 bases between them. Germline V gene sequence: CDR1 SGHTA, CDR2 FQGTGA. This CDR3 contains 15 residues. CDR3 bases: TGTGCCAGCAGCTTAAAGGGCGGATCTAATGAAAAACTGTTTTTT. Its translation: CASSLKGGSNEKLFF.

This chain connects TRBV20-1 to TRBJ1-1, with D unresolved. The CDR3 totals 13 residues. Germline V gives CDR1 DFQATT, CDR2 SNEGSKA (reference sequence). Trimming left V 6 bases short and J 0 bases short, with 11 bases between. Written as DNA, the CDR3 is TGCAGTGCCCCACGACGGATGAACACTGAAGCTTTCTTT. It yields the protein CSAPRRMNTEAFF.

The chain carries TRBV3-1 and TRBJ1-5; weak D call: TRBD1 (5 bases). This CDR3 has 14 residues. Trimming took 4 bases from V and 3 from J, leaving 10 bases between them. Germline V gives CDR1 LGHDT, CDR2 YNNKEL (reference sequence). This CDR3 is CASSRGTANQPQHF. Here the CDR3 DNA reads TGTGCCAGCAGCCGGGGGACGGCCAATCAGCCCCAGCATTTT.

The V call is TRBV5-1, the J call TRBJ2-3; TRBD2 agrees at 8 bases. CDR1 is SGHRS, CDR2 YFSETQ, per germline. CDR3 length: 14 residues. V lost 10 bases to trimming and J lost 2 bases; unmatched junction nucleotides: 9. CDR3 region: CAGSERGFTDTQYF. The CDR3 DNA reads as TGCGCCGGATCCGAGCGGGGGTTCACAGATACGCAGTATTTT.

The chain is built from TRBV20-1 and TRBJ1-5; no clear D. The ends were cut back, 3 bases at V and 7 bases at J, with 13 bases in the middle. The CDR3 is made up of 13 amino acids. Germline V gives CDR1 DFQATT, CDR2 SNEGSKA (reference sequence). The DNA for the CDR3 is TGCAGTGCTAGTCGTACCTACCCACAGCCCCAGCATTTT. This sequence encodes CSASRTYPQPQHF.

In DNA form, the CDR3 reads TGTGCCAGCAGTTTCCAACAGGGAGGTCAGCCCCAGCATTTT. Translated: CASSFQQGGQPQHF. This chain connects TRBV12-3 or TRBV12-4 to TRBJ1-5; tentative D call: TRBD1 (6 bases). V lost 3 bases and J lost 6, with 12 bases in between. This CDR3 contains 14 residues.

The chain has TRBV4-1 and TRBJ1-1; D is perhaps TRBD1 (5 bases). Germline V gene sequence: CDR1 MGHRA, CDR2 YSYEKL. Trimming took off 4 bases at V and 6 bases at J, with 15 bases between the two ends. The CDR3 is 14 amino acids. The CDR3 here is CASSRSREGAEAFF. CDR3 sequence (DNA): TGCGCCAGCAGCCGTTCCAGGGAAGGCGCTGAAGCTTTCTTT.

The rearrangement joins TRBV30 to TRBJ2-2, with 7 nucleotides matching TRBD2. The CDR3 loop spans 15 amino acids. V lost 5 bases, J lost 0 bases, and 6 bases stayed unmatched. The germline V gene encodes CDR1 GTSNPN and CDR2 SVGIG (reference sequence). The CDR3 protein is CAWSPGLSNTGELFF. The CDR3 nucleotides read TGTGCCTGGTCGCCGGGACTATCGAACACCGGGGAGCTGTTTTTT.

The V and J genes are TRBV7-9 and TRBJ1-4; D gene ambiguous. The CDR3 consists of 15 residues. The V end was cut by 6 bases, the J end by 7 bases, with 18 bases between. Germline V CDR1 and CDR2: SEHNR, FQNEAQ (reference sequence). CDR3 DNA sequence: TGTGCCAGCAGTCGTAGATCGCAGGCCAGTGAAAAACTGTTTTTT. Amino acid sequence: CASSRRSQASEKLFF.

The table lists this clonotype with a count of one. This chain uses TRBV4-1 with TRBJ2-1; 8 bases agree with TRBD1. This CDR3 has 16 amino acids. The J segment lost 2 bases and the V segment lost 0 bases, leaving 3 bases of the junction unmatched. CDR1 and CDR2 (germline): MGHRA, YSYEKL. This CDR3 is CASSQDRTGPYNEQFF. CDR3 coding DNA: TGCGCCAGCAGCCAAGATCGGACAGGGCCCTACAATGAGCAGTTCTTC.

The chain has TRBV28 and TRBJ1-4, with 9 bases that match TRBD1. This CDR3 is built from 18 residues. Losses at the gene ends were 10 bases for V and 0 bases for J; bases not matched to a gene: 15. Germline V gene data show CDR1 as MDHEN and CDR2 as SYDVKM. DNA for the CDR3: TGTGCCAACCTATATCCGACAGGGGGACCCTCAACTAATGAAAAACTGTTTTTT. It yields the protein CANLYPTGGPSTNEKLFF.

V gene TRBV27 combines with J gene TRBJ2-2; D is undetermined. V shed 6 bases and J shed 6 bases, with 17 bases lying between them. CDR3 length: 15 residues. The germline V gene has CDR1 MNHEY and CDR2 SMNVEV (reference sequence). The chain's CDR3 is CASSPLYQVAGELFF. In nucleotides, the CDR3 is TGTGCCAGCAGCCCTTTATACCAAGTCGCCGGGGAGCTGTTTTTT.

The chain employs TRBV28 and TRBJ2-7; D ambiguous. CDR1 and CDR2 from the germline V gene are MDHEN and SYDVKM. V lost 2 bases and J lost 2, with 13 bases in between. This CDR3 comprises 15 residues. DNA for the CDR3: TGTGCCAGCAGTTTAGTTTCTCCGGGCGCCTACGAGCAGTACTTC. Amino acid sequence: CASSLVSPGAYEQYF.

The chain couples TRBV6-6 to TRBJ2-7; no firm D call. The length of the CDR3 is 14 residues. Germline loops: CDR1 MNHNY, CDR2 SVGAGI (reference sequence). V lost 2 bases to trimming and J lost 0 bases, with 8 bases between them. The CDR3 region has the DNA TGTGCCAGCAGTTACCGCGGTCCCTCCTACGAGCAGTACTTC. This encodes CASSYRGPSYEQYF.

This clonotype was seen only a few times. This chain uses TRBV13 with TRBJ2-7; no clear D. V shed 5 bases and J shed 2 bases, with 16 bases lying between them. Germline V gene sequence: CDR1 PRHDT, CDR2 FYEKMQ (reference sequence). The CDR3 contains 15 residues. The CDR3 reads CASSHQTEYPYEQYF. The CDR3 nucleotides read TGTGCCAGCAGCCACCAGACGGAGTACCCCTACGAGCAGTACTTC. The variable domain in full, with the rest retrieved from reference TRBV13 and TRBJ2-7, is AAGVIQSPRHLIKEKRETATLKCYPIPRHDTVYWYQQGPGQDPQFLISFYEKMQSDKGSIPDRFSAQQFSDYHSELNMSSLELGDSALYFCASSHQTEYPYEQYFGPGTRLTVT.

There are a few counts of this clonotype. The V gene is TRBV2, the J gene TRBJ2-7; 7 nucleotides line up with TRBD1. The CDR3 is 13 amino acids. Trimming removed 6 bases from V and 1 base from J; junction bases left unmatched: 3. Germline V gives CDR1 SNHLY, CDR2 FYNNEI. This chain's CDR3 is CASSGQESYEQYF. The CDR3 DNA reads as TGTGCCAGCAGCGGACAGGAGTCCTACGAGCAGTACTTC.

This clonotype was detected many times. V and J are TRBV20-1 and TRBJ1-5, with D unresolved. Germline V CDR1 and CDR2: DFQATT, SNEGSKA (reference sequence). This CDR3 is 13 amino acids long. Trimming cost V 3 bases and J 7 bases, with 13 bases left between them. CDR3 region: CSASPHGVQPQHF. The CDR3 bases are TGCAGTGCTAGCCCTCACGGTGTCCAGCCCCAGCATTTT.